Reported below is one TCR beta chain. Antigen specificity is unknown. The sample belongs to a study of shared clonotypes between healthy human individuals. Study conclusions and caveats: Clonotype sharing among donors was thought likely to change with sequencing depth. Non-shared clonotypes displayed generation probabilities falling below those of clonotypes present in all four donors.

Naive CD45RA+ and memory CD45RA-negative subsets were split from CD4+ cells. In the original analysis: Sequence data from immunoSEQ were junction-only and lacked quality scores; consequently, filtering differed. Data came from immunoSEQ multiplex PCR; TCRdb stores just in-frame clones and leaves some out. The V and J calls and clone size are taken from that table; D and trimming were inferred from the DNA. The table shows about 2.4 million clones, with roughly 93% occurring only once. Germline assignment: CDR1 SQVTM and CDR2 ANQGSEA. V was shortened by 7 bases and J by 8 bases, with 17 bases between the two germline ends. The CDR3 contains 12 residues.

This chain connects TRBV29-1 to TRBJ1-2; D unresolved. The specimen was naive CD4+ T cells from PBMCs. Subset described: CD45RA+ positively selected. The receptor was isolated from a man between 18 and 29 years old in good health. Some clones in this sample may be carry-over from other donors' samples. This CDR3 is CSGTDGGEGYTF. Written as DNA, the CDR3 is TGCAGCGGTACAGACGGCGGGGAAGGCTACACCTTC.